This is a list of T cell receptor beta chains from one sample in a study of chemoradiotherapy in HPV16-positive cancers. The data were produced by immunoSEQ multiplex PCR, yet TCRdb's version contains in-frame clones alone and is incomplete. The sample consists of roughly 2,500 clones, around nine tenths of them appearing once. The material sequenced was tumor tissue, taken from a patient who underwent chemoradiotherapy. The receptors come from a human donor with HPV-associated anogenital cancer. The CDR3 runs from the conserved cysteine through the conserved F or W. A D gene is named only where the DNA matches it firmly. Rows may omit the clone size; those that give it use once, few, many or a size class.

size: .
V: TRBV7-9
J: TRBJ2-2
D: .
CDR3: CASSAGDPLAANTGELFF
DNA: TGTGCCAGCAGCGCAGGGGACCCGCTAGCGGCGAACACCGGGGAGCTGTTTTTT

size: .
V: TRBV14
J: TRBJ2-1
D: TRBD2
CDR3: CASSHGLAGAYNEQFF
DNA: TGTGCCAGCAGCCATGGACTAGCGGGCGCATACAATGAGCAGTTCTTC

size: .
V: TRBV11-2
J: TRBJ1-1
D: .
CDR3: CASSFVVQPEAFF
DNA: TGTGCCAGCAGCTTTGTAGTACAACCTGAAGCTTTCTTT

size: .
V: TRBV27
J: TRBJ1-1
D: .
CDR3: CASAPGYGTMKAFF
DNA: TGTGCCAGCGCCCCGGGATATGGGACGATGAAAGCTTTCTTT

size: .
V: TRBV11-3
J: TRBJ2-1
D: .
CDR3: CASSLDPSSGQFF
DNA: TGTGCCAGCAGCTTAGACCCTAGCAGCGGACAGTTCTTC

size: .
V: TRBV9
J: TRBJ2-7
D: .
CDR3: CASSTGLGLYEQYF
DNA: TGTGCCAGCAGCACTGGACTGGGCCTCTACGAGCAGTACTTC

size: .
V: TRBV7-9
J: TRBJ1-4
D: .
CDR3: CASSLALGATNEKLFF
DNA: TGTGCCAGCAGCTTAGCGTTGGGGGCAACTAATGAAAAACTGTTTTTT

size: few
V: TRBV6-5
J: TRBJ2-7
D: .
CDR3: CASIPLEAEQYF
DNA: TGTGCCAGCATCCCGTTAGAGGCCGAGCAGTACTTC

size: .
V: TRBV30
J: TRBJ2-7
D: .
CDR3: CAWSSIYEQYF
DNA: TGTGCCTGGAGCTCCATCTACGAGCAGTACTTC

size: .
V: TRBV5-1
J: TRBJ2-5
D: .
CDR3: CASSLADRDQETQYF
DNA: TGCGCCAGCAGCTTGGCGGATAGGGACCAAGAGACCCAGTACTTC